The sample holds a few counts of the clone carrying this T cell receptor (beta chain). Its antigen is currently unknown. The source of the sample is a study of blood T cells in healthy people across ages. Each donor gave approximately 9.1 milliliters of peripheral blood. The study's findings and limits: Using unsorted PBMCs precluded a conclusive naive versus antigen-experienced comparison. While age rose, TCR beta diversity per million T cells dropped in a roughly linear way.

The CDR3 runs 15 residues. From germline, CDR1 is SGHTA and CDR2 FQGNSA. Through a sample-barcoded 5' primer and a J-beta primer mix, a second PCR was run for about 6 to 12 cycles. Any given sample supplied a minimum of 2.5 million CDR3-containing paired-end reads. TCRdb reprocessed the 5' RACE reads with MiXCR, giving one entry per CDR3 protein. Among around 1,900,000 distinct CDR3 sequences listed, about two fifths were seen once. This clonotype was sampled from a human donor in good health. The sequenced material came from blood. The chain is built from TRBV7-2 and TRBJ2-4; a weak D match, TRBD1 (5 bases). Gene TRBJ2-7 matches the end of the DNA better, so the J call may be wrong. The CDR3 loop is CASSLGKGLPYEQYF. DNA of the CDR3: TGTGCCAGCAGCTTAGGAAAGGGGTTACCCTACGAGCAGTACTTC.